One T cell receptor (beta chain) is described in this entry. TCRdb's copy holds only in-frame clones and misses some; the assay was immunoSEQ multiplex PCR. The sample lists 100,000 to 150,000 clones, around 86% occurring once. Trimming removed 4 bases from V and 2 bases from J; junction bases left unmatched: 10. Germline V CDR1 and CDR2: MNHEY, SVGEGT. CDR3 size: 17 residues. The sample belongs to a study of blood T cell repertoires in COVID-19. The TCR was taken from a man aged 80 or over with active or convalescent COVID-19. This chain connects TRBV6-2 or TRBV6-3 to TRBJ1-5, with 8 bases identical to TRBD1. Sequencing was carried out using peripheral blood. CDR3 amino acids: CASSFSQGASGNQPQHF. For the CDR3, the DNA is TGTGCCAGCAGTTTCAGTCAGGGGGCGAGTGGCAATCAGCCCCAGCATTTT.